This T cell receptor beta chain was observed in a study of PD-1 blockade in classical Hodgkin lymphoma. Background on the study: Patients were given intravenous nivolumab, 3 mg/kg, every 2 weeks. Study results and caveats: Significant TCR diversity gains by C4D1 occurred in CD4+ but not CD8+ cells. Complete responders' baseline diversity resembled that of newly diagnosed patients.

Stated time point: cycle 4 day 1 (C4D1), after 5 to 7 weeks of nivolumab. In every patient, relapse followed autologous stem cell transplantation, while exposure to brentuximab vedotin differed. With respect to this clone: What it recognizes is unknown.

CDR3 length: 11 amino acids. Germline lookup yields CDR1 SQVTM and CDR2 ANQGSEA. Trimming stripped 4 bases from V and 6 bases from J, with 9 bases between. Clones were sequenced by immunoSEQ multiplex PCR, and TCRdb holds only the in-frame ones, with some missing. The sample records about 94,000 clones, just over 90% being singletons. This specimen was peripheral blood mononuclear cells (PBMCs), taken before the fourth cycle of nivolumab. This clonotype originated in a human donor with classical Hodgkin lymphoma. The rearrangement joins TRBV29-1 to TRBJ1-2; unclear D gene. The CDR3 sequence: CSVGETDGYTF. CDR3 nucleotide sequence: TGCAGCGTTGGAGAGACCGATGGCTACACCTTC.